Given below is one T cell receptor beta chain in context. The data derive from a study of blood T cell repertoires in COVID-19. Study in general: Material from acute and convalescent COVID-19 was sourced from the United States, Italy and Spain.

V gave up 0 bases and J gave up 6 bases, with 10 bases separating them. CDR3 size: 13 residues. Germline values: CDR1 SGHRS, CDR2 YFSETQ. Study members were between about 18 and 100 years old and lived in approximately 25 US regions. Among Cohort 3 donors, those recovered had two negative PCRs, clearance, or symptom resolution. Per the authors' pipeline: Amplification from reference gene primers served as the basis for estimated nucleated cell counts. Only in-frame clones appear in the TCRdb table, and some are missing; sequencing was by immunoSEQ multiplex PCR. V, J and clone size reflect that table, while D and trimming were determined from the DNA. The sample contains 350,000 to 450,000 clones, more than 80% of which appear only once.

Sequencing input: PBMCs or T cells enriched from blood (not recorded which). The sequence was collected from a man aged 30 to 45 who had recovered from COVID-19. The chain recombines TRBV5-1 with TRBJ2-7; D might be TRBD1 (6 bases). The CDR3 region is CASSLEPGVEQYF. DNA for the CDR3: TGCGCCAGCAGCTTGGAGCCAGGGGTCGAGCAGTACTTC.